This T cell receptor beta chain was recovered during a study of shared T cell receptors in the human thymus. This CDR3 region has 16 residues. V lost 4 bases and J lost 0, with 15 bases in between. Germline loops: CDR1 LGHNA, CDR2 YSLEER. Libraries were prepared by immunoSEQ multiplex PCR; TCRdb keeps only in-frame clonotypes and omits some of them. The top ten clones hold less than 0.04% of a sample with around 65,000 clones, about 95% of them seen once. The receptor was derived from a human donor. The chain links TRBV4-3 to TRBJ1-2, with TRBD1 as a possible D gene (6 bases). Input material: thymocytes. CDR3 protein: CASSLEGGPPNYGYTF. In nucleotides, the CDR3 is TGCGCCAGCAGCCTCGAGGGGGGACCTCCTAACTATGGCTACACCTTC.